Presented here are 21 T cell receptor beta chains from one specimen sequenced in a study of cytomegalovirus exposure and HLA in healthy donors. Vbeta (60) and Jbeta (13) primers were used in the PCR. Produced via immunoSEQ multiplex PCR; TCRdb's table is partial and in-frame only. Among 150,000 to 200,000 clones, about four fifths were seen once, and the ten largest hold about 4%. Material: PBMCs. These receptor sequences come from a man aged 50 to 59 in good health and CMV-seropositive.

CDR3 residues: CASSSSAGELFF. DNA of the CDR3: TGTGCCAGCAGTTCTAGCGCCGGGGAGCTGTTTTTT. The gene calls are TRBV27 and TRBJ2-2; maybe TRBD2 (6 bases). There are 12 residues in the CDR3. V was pared by 4 bases and J by 6 bases, with 6 bases between. Germline CDR1 MNHEY, CDR2 SMNVEV (reference sequence).

The chain uses TRBV18 and TRBJ2-7, with 16 bases matching TRBD2. The CDR3 spans 16 residues. With 3 bases clipped from V and 3 bases from J, the junction kept 2 bases outside the gene matches. Germline V gene lookup returns CDR1 KGHSH and CDR2 LQKENI. CDR3 residues: CASSPGLAGGLYEQYF. Here the CDR3 DNA reads TGTGCCAGCTCACCGGGACTAGCGGGAGGGCTCTACGAGCAGTACTTC.

V gene TRBV15 combines with J gene TRBJ2-3, with 14 bases matching TRBD2. There are 20 residues in the CDR3. With 0 bases clipped from V and 2 bases from J, the junction kept 10 bases outside the gene matches. In germline, CDR1 is LNHNV, CDR2 YYDKDF (reference sequence). For the CDR3, the DNA is TGTGCCACCAGCAGAGAGACCCCTGGGGGACTAGCGGGGGTCACAGATACGCAGTATTTT. This gives the protein CATSRETPGGLAGVTDTQYF.

The chain joins TRBV6-1 to TRBJ1-3; tentatively, D is TRBD1 (6 bases). The V end lost 0 bases, the J end lost 8 bases, and 14 bases lay between the germline ends. Germline assignment: CDR1 MNHNS and CDR2 SASEGT. The CDR3 covers 15 residues. Written as DNA, the CDR3 is TGTGCCAGCAGTGAAGCTCCAGGGGTACTAGACACCATATATTTT. Its protein product is CASSEAPGVLDTIYF.

The chain joins TRBV7-2 to TRBJ1-6; the match to TRBD1 covers 10 bases. V shed 9 bases, J shed 14 bases, and the junction held 13 bases outside the gene matches. CDR1 and CDR2 from the germline V gene are SGHTA and FQGNSA. CDR3 length: 14 residues. The CDR3 nucleotides are TGTGCCAGACCCGGGACAGGGGCCCCCCTCACCCTCCACTTT. Its protein product is CARPGTGAPLTLHF.

The rearrangement uses TRBV4-2 and TRBJ2-7, with D unclear. The V gene lost 4 bases and the J gene lost 4 bases, with 17 bases spanning the gap. The CDR3 is 15 amino acids. Germline CDR1 is LGHNA and CDR2 is YNFKEQ. CDR3: CASSPASADTYEQYF. CDR3 DNA sequence: TGTGCCAGCAGCCCCGCATCGGCCGACACATACGAGCAGTACTTC.

The rearrangement uses TRBV30 and TRBJ2-7; 8 bases map to TRBD2. In germline, CDR1 is GTSNPN, CDR2 SVGIG (reference sequence). The CDR3 is 13 amino acids. J lost 3 bases, V lost 0 bases, and 1 base had no gene match. The CDR3 loop reads CAWSVTSGYEQYF. CDR3 DNA: TGTGCCTGGAGTGTTACTAGCGGCTACGAGCAGTACTTC.

A note on this clone: Distinct nucleotide sequences in the sample also encode this CDR3. The chain employs TRBV28 and TRBJ2-7, with TRBD1 matching over 8 bases. V was clipped by 2 bases and J by 0 bases; unmatched bases: 0. The germline gives CDR1 MDHEN, CDR2 SYDVKM. The CDR3 sequence is 14 residues long. Here the CDR3 reads CASSLTGGSYEQYF. The CDR3 coding sequence is TGTGCCAGCAGTTTAACAGGGGGCTCCTACGAGCAGTACTTC.

This chain links TRBV10-2 with TRBJ1-5; 7 nucleotides align to TRBD1. The CDR3 is 16 amino acids. V lost 3 bases and J lost 0; bases outside the gene matches: 5. Germline V gene sequence: CDR1 WSHSY, CDR2 SAAADI. As DNA, the CDR3 is TGCGCCAGCAGTGACGTGACAGGGATTAGCAATCAGCCCCAGCATTTT. Translation gives CASSDVTGISNQPQHF.

For the CDR3, the DNA is TGTGCCAGCAGCTTACTCGGGGGGGTGGATACGCAGTATTTT. Its protein product is CASSLLGGVDTQYF. The chain is built from TRBV7-2 and TRBJ2-3; 8 bases match TRBD2. V dropped 2 bases and J dropped 6; count of bases not matched to a gene: 4. CDR3 size: 14 residues. Germline V CDR1 and CDR2: SGHTA, FQGNSA.

In this sample, this clone turned up a few times. This same CDR3 is encoded by further DNA sequences in the sample. The rearrangement uses TRBV18 and TRBJ2-7; D is perhaps TRBD2 (6 bases). From germline, CDR1 is KGHSH and CDR2 LQKENI. Trimming left V 6 bases short and J 1 base short, with 10 bases between. The CDR3 sequence is 13 residues long. This chain's CDR3 is CASSPGSSYEQYF. The CDR3 nucleotides are TGTGCCAGCTCCCCCGGGAGTTCCTACGAGCAGTACTTC.

The chain carries TRBV7-6 and TRBJ2-3, with D possibly TRBD2 on 6 matching bases. CDR3 length: 16 amino acids. Trimming pared 1 base from V and 0 bases from J, leaving 11 bases between. Germline V gene lookup returns CDR1 SGHVS and CDR2 FNYEAQ. The CDR3 DNA sequence: TGTGCCAGCAGCTTAGGTTTGGGGGGAAGCACAGATACGCAGTATTTT. It specifies CASSLGLGGSTDTQYF.

The rearrangement joins TRBV18 to TRBJ1-6; D may be TRBD1 (6 bases). Trimming removed 3 bases from V and 10 bases from J, with 16 bases in between. The CDR3 has 15 residues. Germline CDR1 KGHSH, CDR2 LQKENI. CDR3 sequence (DNA): TGTGCCAGCTCACCGGATATTGAGGGGGTCTCACCCCTCCACTTT. As protein: CASSPDIEGVSPLHF. Full variable domain (missing parts from reference TRBV18 and TRBJ1-6): NAGVMQNPRHLVRRRGQEARLRCSPMKGHSHVYWYRQLPEEGLKFMVYLQKENIIDESGMPKERFSAEFPKEGPSILRIQQVVRGDSAAYFCASSPDIEGVSPLHFGNGTRLTVT.

The chain carries TRBV30 and TRBJ1-6, with TRBD1 as a possible D gene (5 bases). The CDR3 contains 14 residues. Germline lookup yields CDR1 GTSNPN and CDR2 SVGIG (reference sequence). V was clipped by 2 bases and J by 6 bases, with 11 bases between them. CDR3 DNA: TGTGCCTGGAGTTTAGGGGCTCGTAATTCACCCCTCCACTTT. Amino acids: CAWSLGARNSPLHF.

The V and J genes are TRBV4-1 and TRBJ2-7; 7 bases are shared with TRBD2. This CDR3 region has 15 residues. V shed 2 bases and J 4 bases; nucleotides not matched to a gene: 8. Germline V gene lookup returns CDR1 MGHRA and CDR2 YSYEKL. CDR3 nucleotides: TGCGCCAGCAGCCAAAACGATAGACTAGCTTACGAGCAGTACTTC. Protein: CASSQNDRLAYEQYF.

V usage is TRBV6-6 and J usage is TRBJ2-7; 8 positions agree with TRBD1. The V gene's germline CDR1 is MNHNY and CDR2 SVGAGI (reference sequence). V lost 2 bases to trimming and J lost 3 bases; unmatched junction nucleotides: 9. The CDR3 spans 16 residues. The CDR3 sequence is CASSYPSQGAGYEQYF. CDR3 sequence (DNA): TGTGCCAGCAGTTACCCATCCCAGGGGGCAGGCTACGAGCAGTACTTC.

The gene calls are TRBV11-2 and TRBJ2-7, with D tentatively TRBD1 (6 bases). Looked up from germline, CDR1 is SGHAT and CDR2 is FQNNGV. V lost 0 bases and J lost 0, with 9 bases in between. This CDR3 has 15 amino acids. The CDR3 nucleotides read TGTGCCAGCAGCTTAGAAGGACAGAGCTCCTACGAGCAGTACTTC. It is translated as CASSLEGQSSYEQYF.

The chain employs TRBV5-4 and TRBJ1-4; 8 positions match TRBD1. Germline CDR1 and CDR2: SGHNT and YYREEE (reference sequence). This CDR3 is built from 15 residues. The V and J ends lost 0 bases and 3 bases, in that order; junction bases with no gene match: 1. DNA of the CDR3: TGTGCCAGCAGCTTGGACAGGGGGTCTAATGAAAAACTGTTTTTT. This sequence encodes CASSLDRGSNEKLFF.

The CDR3 DNA reads as TGTGCCAGCAGTTTAAGTCGGTTCAACACTGAAGCTTTCTTT. As protein: CASSLSRFNTEAFF. The chain couples TRBV28 to TRBJ1-1, with D unresolved. Germline CDR1 and CDR2: MDHEN and SYDVKM. The CDR3 length is 14 residues. V was clipped by 2 bases and J by 2 bases, with 9 bases between them.

The rearrangement links TRBV27 to TRBJ2-3, with D hard to call. From germline, CDR1 is MNHEY and CDR2 SMNVEV (reference sequence). The CDR3 loop spans 15 amino acids. Trimming shortened V by 3 bases and J by 3 bases, and 13 bases separated the two germline ends. The CDR3 reads CASSFISTPTDTQYF. Written as DNA, the CDR3 is TGTGCCAGCAGTTTTATCTCGACTCCAACAGATACGCAGTATTTT.

V and J are TRBV6-5 and TRBJ1-5; D call uncertain. Trimming took off 7 bases at V and 6 bases at J, with 16 bases between the two ends. From germline, CDR1 is MNHEY and CDR2 SVGAGI. The CDR3 has 14 residues. The CDR3 sequence is CASTFSEGGQPQHF. CDR3 nucleotide sequence: TGTGCCAGCACGTTCTCCGAAGGCGGTCAGCCCCAGCATTTT.